This T cell receptor beta chain appears in the sequencing data of a study of chemoradiotherapy in HPV16-positive cancers. Data came from immunoSEQ multiplex PCR; TCRdb stores just in-frame clones and leaves some out. The sample has roughly 21,000 clones; around 88% are singletons. With V trimmed by 5 bases and J by 4 bases, 1 base remained unmatched. The CDR3 spans 13 residues. CDR1 and CDR2 from the germline V gene are MNHEY and SVGAGI. The receptor was derived from a human donor with HPV-associated anogenital cancer. This material consisted of blood, taken from a patient who underwent chemoradiotherapy. This chain links TRBV6-5 with TRBJ1-5, with 8 bases fitting TRBD1. CDR3 amino acids: CASSRTGNQPQHF. CDR3 coding DNA: TGTGCCAGCAGTCGGACAGGGAATCAGCCCCAGCATTTT.